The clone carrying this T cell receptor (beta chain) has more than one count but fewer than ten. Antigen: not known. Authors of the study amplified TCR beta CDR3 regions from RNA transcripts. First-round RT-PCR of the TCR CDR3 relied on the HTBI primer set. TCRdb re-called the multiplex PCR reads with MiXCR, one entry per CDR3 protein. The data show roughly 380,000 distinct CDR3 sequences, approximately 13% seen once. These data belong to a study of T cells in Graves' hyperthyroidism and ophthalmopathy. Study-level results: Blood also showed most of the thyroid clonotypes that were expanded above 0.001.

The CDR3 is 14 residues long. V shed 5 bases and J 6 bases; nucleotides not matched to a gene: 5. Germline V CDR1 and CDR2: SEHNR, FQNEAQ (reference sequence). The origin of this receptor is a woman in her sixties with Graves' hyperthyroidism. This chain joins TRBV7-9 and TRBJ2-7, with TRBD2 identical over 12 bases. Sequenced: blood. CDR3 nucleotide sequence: TGTGCCAGCAGCGGACCGGGACTAGCGGGCGAGCAGTACTTC. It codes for CASSGPGLAGEQYF.